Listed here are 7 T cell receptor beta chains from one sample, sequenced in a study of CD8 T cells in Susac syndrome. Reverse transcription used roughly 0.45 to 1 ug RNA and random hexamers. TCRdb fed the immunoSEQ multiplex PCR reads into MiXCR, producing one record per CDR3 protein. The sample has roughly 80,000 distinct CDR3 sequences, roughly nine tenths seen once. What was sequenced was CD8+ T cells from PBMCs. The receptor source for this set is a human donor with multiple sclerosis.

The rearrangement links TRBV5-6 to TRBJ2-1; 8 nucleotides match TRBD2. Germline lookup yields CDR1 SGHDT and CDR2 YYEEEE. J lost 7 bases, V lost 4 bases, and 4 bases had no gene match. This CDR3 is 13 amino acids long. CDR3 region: CASSPGGVNEQFF. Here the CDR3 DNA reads TGTGCCAGCAGCCCGGGGGGGGTGAATGAGCAGTTCTTC.

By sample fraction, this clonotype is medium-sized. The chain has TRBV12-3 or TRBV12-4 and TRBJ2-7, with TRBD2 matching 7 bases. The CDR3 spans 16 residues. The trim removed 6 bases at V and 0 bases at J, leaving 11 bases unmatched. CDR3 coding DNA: TGTGCCAGCAGCCACTGGGACTACAGGAGCTCCTACGAGCAGTACTTC. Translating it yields CASSHWDYRSSYEQYF.

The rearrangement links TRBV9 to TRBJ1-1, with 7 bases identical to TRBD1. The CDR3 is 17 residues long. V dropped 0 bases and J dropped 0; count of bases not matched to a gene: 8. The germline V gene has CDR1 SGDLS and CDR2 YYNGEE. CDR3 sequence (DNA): TGTGCCAGCAGCGTAGCCCCTCGGGACAGTGTGAACACTGAAGCTTTCTTT. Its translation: CASSVAPRDSVNTEAFF.

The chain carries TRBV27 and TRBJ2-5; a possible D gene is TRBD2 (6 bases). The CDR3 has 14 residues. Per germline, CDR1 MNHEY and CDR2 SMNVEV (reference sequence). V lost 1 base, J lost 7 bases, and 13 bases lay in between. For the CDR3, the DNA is TGTGCCAGCAGTTTATTGGACTACGCCGGGACCCAGTACTTC. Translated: CASSLLDYAGTQYF.

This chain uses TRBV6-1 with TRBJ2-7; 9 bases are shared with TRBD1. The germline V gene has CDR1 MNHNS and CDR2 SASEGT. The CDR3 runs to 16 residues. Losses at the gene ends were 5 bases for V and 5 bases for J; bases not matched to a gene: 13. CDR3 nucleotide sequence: TGTGCCAGCAGTCTCAGTTCCGGGACAGGGTCCCACGAGCAGTACTTC. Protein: CASSLSSGTGSHEQYF.

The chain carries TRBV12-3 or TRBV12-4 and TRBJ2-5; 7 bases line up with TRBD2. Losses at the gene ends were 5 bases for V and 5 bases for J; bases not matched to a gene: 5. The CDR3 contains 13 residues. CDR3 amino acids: CASSPGGEETQYF. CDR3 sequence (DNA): TGTGCCAGCAGTCCGGGAGGTGAGGAGACCCAGTACTTC.

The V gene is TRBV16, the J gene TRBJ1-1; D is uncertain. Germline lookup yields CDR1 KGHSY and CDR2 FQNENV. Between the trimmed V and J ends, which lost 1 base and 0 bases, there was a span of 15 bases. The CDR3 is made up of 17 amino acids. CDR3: CASSQFGSLSMNTEAFF. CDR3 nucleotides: TGTGCCAGCAGCCAATTTGGCTCTCTAAGCATGAACACTGAAGCTTTCTTT. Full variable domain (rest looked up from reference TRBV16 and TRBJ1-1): GEEVAQTPKHLVRGEGQKAKLYCAPIKGHSYVFWYQQVLKNEFKFLISFQNENVFDETGMPKERFSAKCLPNSPCSLEIQATKLEDSAVYFCASSQFGSLSMNTEAFFGQGTRLTVV.